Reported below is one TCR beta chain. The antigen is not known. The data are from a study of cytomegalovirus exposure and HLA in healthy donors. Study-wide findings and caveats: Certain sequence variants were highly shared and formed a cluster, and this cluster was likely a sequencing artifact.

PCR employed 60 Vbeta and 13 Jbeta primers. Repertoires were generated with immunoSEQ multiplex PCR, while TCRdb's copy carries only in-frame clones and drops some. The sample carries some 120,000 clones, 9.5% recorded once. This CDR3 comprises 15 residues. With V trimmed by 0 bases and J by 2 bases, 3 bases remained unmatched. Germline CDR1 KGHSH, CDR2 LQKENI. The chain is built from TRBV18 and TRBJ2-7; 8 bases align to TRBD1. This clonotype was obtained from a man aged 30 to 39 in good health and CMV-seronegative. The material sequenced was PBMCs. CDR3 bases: TGTGCCAGCTCACCACCAGGGACAGGAGCCTACGAGCAGTACTTC. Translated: CASSPPGTGAYEQYF.